This T cell receptor (beta chain) was observed in a study of cytomegalovirus exposure and HLA in healthy donors. Primers for the PCR totalled 60 Vbeta and 13 Jbeta. Generated by immunoSEQ multiplex PCR, the TCRdb table keeps only in-frame clones and is missing some. The sample carries some 130,000 clones, 82% recorded once. The CDR3 consists of 17 residues. CDR1 is MGHRA and CDR2 is YSYEKL in the germline V gene. Deletions cut 0 bases from V and 5 bases from J, with 19 bases between. V gene TRBV4-1 combines with J gene TRBJ1-2; D ambiguous. Sequencing was carried out using PBMCs. This receptor was identified in a woman aged 50 to 60 in good health and CMV-seropositive. CDR3 sequence: CASSQEVSTEWIYGYTF. The CDR3 DNA follows: TGCGCCAGCAGCCAAGAAGTCAGTACAGAGTGGATTTATGGCTACACCTTC.